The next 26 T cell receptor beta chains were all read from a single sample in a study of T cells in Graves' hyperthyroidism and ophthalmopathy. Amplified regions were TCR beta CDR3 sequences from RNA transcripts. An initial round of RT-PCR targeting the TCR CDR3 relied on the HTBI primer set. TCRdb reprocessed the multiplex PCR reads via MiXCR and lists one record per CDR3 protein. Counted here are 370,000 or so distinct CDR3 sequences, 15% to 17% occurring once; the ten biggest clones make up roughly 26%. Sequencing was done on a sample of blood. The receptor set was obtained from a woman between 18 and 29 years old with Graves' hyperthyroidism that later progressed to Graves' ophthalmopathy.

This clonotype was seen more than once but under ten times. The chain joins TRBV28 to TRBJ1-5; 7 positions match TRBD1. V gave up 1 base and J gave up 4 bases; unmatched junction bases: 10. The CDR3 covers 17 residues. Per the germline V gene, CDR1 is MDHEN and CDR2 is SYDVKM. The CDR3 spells CASSLFRGRGGNQPQHF. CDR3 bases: TGTGCCAGCAGTTTATTTAGGGGGCGAGGGGGAAATCAGCCCCAGCATTTT.

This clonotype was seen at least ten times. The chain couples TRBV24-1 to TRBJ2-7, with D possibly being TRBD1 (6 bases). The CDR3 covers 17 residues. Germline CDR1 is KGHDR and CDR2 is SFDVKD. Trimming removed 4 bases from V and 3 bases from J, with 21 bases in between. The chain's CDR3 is CATSDRTSPPGDYEQYF. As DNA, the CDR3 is TGTGCCACCAGTGACCGAACATCACCTCCAGGGGACTACGAGCAGTACTTC.

The DNA of the CDR3 is TGCGCCAGCAGCCAAGATCGGACAGGACCCGGAGAGACCCAGTACTTC. It translates to CASSQDRTGPGETQYF. V gene TRBV4-1 combines with J gene TRBJ2-5; TRBD1 agrees at 7 bases. Germline V gives CDR1 MGHRA, CDR2 YSYEKL. The CDR3 has 16 residues. With 0 bases clipped from V and 4 bases from J, the junction kept 8 bases outside the gene matches.

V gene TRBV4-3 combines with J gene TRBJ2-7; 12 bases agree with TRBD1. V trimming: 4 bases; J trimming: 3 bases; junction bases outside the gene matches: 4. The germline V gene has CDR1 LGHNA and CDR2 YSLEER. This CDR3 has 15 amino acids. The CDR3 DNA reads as TGCGCCAGCAGCCCAGGGACAGGGGGCTTCTACGAGCAGTACTTC. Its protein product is CASSPGTGGFYEQYF.

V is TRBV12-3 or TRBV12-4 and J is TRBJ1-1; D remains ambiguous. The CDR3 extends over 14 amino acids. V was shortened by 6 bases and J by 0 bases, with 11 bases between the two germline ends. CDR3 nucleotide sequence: TGTGCCAGCAGACCTACACATATGAACACTGAAGCTTTCTTT. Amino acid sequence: CASRPTHMNTEAFF.

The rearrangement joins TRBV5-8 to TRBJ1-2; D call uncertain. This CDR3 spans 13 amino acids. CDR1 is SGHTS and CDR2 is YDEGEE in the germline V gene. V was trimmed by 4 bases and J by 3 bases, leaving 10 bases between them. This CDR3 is CASSLKRDYGYTF. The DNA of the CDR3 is TGTGCCAGCAGCCTTAAGAGGGACTATGGCTACACCTTC.

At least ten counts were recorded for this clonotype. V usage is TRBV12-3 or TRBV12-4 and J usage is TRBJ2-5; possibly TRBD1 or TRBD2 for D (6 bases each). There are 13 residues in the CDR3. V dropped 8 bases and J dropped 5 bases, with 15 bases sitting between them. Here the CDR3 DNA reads TGTGCCAGCCGGCCGGGGGCGGGGGAGACCCAGTACTTC. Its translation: CASRPGAGETQYF.

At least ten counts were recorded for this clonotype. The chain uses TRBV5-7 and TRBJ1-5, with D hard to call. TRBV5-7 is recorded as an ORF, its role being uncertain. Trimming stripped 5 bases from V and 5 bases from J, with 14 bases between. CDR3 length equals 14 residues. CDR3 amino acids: CASSKGTNDQPQHF. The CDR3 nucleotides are TGTGCCAGCAGTAAAGGCACAAACGATCAGCCCCAGCATTTT.

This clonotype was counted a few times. The CDR3 loop reads CASTDRDISNQPQHF. Here the CDR3 DNA reads TGTGCCAGCACCGACCGGGACATTAGCAATCAGCCCCAGCATTTT. The chain uses TRBV28 and TRBJ1-5; tentatively, D is TRBD1 (6 bases). The CDR3 consists of 15 residues. V lost 7 bases, J lost 0 bases, and 13 bases lay in between. CDR1 is MDHEN and CDR2 is SYDVKM in the germline V gene.

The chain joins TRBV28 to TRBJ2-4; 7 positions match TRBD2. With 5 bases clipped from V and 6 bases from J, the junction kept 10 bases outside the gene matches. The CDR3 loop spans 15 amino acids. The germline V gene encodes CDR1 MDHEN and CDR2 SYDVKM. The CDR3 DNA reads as TGTGCCAGCAGTAGCCCGGGGGGTGGGGGAAACATTCAGTACTTC. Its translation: CASSSPGGGGNIQYF.

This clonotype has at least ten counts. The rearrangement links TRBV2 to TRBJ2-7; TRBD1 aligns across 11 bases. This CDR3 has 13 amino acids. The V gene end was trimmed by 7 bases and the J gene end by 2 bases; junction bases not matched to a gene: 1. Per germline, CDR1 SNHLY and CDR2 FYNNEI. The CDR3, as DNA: TGTGCCAGCACGGGACAGGGGGCCTACGAGCAGTACTTC. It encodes CASTGQGAYEQYF.

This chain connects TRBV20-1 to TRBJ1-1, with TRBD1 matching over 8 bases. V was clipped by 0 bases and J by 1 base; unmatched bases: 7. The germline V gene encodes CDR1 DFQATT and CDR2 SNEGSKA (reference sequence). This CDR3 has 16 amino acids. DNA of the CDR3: TGCAGTGCTAGAGACTTCCAGGGGGCCCCGAACACTGAAGCTTTCTTT. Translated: CSARDFQGAPNTEAFF.

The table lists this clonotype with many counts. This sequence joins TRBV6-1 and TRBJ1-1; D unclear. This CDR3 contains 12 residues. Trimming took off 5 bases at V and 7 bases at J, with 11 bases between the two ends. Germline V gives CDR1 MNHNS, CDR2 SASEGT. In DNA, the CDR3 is TGTGCCAGCAGTAGCTTGGGAGTTGAAGCTTTCTTT. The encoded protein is CASSSLGVEAFF.

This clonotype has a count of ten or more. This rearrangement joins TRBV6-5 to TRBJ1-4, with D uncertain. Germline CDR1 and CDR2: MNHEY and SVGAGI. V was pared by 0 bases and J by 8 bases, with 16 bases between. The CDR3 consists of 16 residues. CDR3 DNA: TGTGCCAGCAGTTACTCGACTTCCTTCGGTGGCGAAAAACTGTTTTTT. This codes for CASSYSTSFGGEKLFF.

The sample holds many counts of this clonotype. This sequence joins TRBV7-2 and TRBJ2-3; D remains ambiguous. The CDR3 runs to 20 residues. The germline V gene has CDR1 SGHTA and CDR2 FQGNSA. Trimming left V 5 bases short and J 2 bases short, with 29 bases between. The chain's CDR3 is CASSPPGVLITYPVTDTQYF. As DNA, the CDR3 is TGTGCCAGCAGCCCCCCTGGGGTACTCATAACATACCCTGTCACAGATACGCAGTATTTT.

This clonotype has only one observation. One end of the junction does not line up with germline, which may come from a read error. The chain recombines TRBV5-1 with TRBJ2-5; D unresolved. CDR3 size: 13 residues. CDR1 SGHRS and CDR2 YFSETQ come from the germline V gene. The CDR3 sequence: CASSLDGKETQHF. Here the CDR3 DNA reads TGCGCCAGCAGCTTGGACGGAAAAGAGACCCAGCACTTC.

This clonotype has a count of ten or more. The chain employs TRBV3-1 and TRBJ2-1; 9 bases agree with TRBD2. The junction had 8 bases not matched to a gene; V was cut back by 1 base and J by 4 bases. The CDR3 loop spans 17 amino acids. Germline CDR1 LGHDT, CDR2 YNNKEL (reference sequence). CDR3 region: CASSQGPAGGGYNEQFF. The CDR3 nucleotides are TGTGCCAGCAGCCAAGGGCCAGCGGGAGGAGGGTACAATGAGCAGTTCTTC.

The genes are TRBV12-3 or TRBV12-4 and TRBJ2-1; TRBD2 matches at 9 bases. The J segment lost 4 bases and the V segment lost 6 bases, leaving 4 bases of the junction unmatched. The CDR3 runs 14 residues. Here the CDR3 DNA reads TGTGCCAGCAGACCGACTAGCGGTTACAATGAGCAGTTCTTC. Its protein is CASRPTSGYNEQFF.

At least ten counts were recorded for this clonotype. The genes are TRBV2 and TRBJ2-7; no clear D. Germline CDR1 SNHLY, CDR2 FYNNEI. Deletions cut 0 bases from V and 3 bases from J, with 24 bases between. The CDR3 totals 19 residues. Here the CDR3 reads CASSEARNSYQRWGYEQYF. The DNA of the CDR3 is TGTGCCAGCAGTGAAGCGCGAAACTCCTACCAGAGGTGGGGCTACGAGCAGTACTTC.

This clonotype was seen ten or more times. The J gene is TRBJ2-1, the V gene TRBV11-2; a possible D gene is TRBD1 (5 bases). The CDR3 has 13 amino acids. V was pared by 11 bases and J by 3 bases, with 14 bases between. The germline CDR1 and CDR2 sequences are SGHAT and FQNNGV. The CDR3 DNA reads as TGTGCCGCAGGGTCCTCTTACTACAATGAGCAGTTCTTC. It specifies CAAGSSYYNEQFF.

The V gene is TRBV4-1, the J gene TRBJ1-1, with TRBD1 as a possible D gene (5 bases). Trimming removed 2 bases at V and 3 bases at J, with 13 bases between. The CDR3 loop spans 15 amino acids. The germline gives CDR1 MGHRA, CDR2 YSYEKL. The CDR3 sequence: CASSQRRGQDTEAFF. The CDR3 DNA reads TGCGCCAGCAGCCAAAGAAGGGGTCAAGACACTGAAGCTTTCTTT.

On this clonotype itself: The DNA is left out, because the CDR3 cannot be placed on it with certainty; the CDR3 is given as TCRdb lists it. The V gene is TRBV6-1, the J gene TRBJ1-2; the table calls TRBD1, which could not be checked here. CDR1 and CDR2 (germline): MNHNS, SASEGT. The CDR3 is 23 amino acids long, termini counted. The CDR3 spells CASSTGAHSYEQYFGPANYGYTF.

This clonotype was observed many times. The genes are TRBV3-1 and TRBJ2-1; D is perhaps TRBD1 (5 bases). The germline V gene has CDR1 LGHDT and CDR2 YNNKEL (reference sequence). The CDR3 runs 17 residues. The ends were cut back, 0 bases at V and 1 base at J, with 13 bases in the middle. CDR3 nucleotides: TGTGCCAGCAGCCAAGATGGCAGGGCGTTTTCCTACAATGAGCAGTTCTTC. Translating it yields CASSQDGRAFSYNEQFF.

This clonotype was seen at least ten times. CDR3 sequence: CASSERRDYNEQFF. The CDR3 coding sequence is TGTGCCAGCAGTGAACGGCGGGACTACAATGAGCAGTTCTTC. The chain is built from TRBV6-1 and TRBJ2-1, with D possibly matching TRBD2 (6 bases). V lost 2 bases, J lost 3 bases, and 8 bases lay in between. This CDR3 has 14 residues. CDR1 and CDR2 from the germline V gene are MNHNS and SASEGT.

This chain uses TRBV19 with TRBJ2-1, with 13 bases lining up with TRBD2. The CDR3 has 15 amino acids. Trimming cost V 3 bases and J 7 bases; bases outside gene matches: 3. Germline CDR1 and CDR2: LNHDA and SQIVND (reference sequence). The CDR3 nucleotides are TGTGCCAGTAGTATCGGGACTAGCGGGAATAATGAGCAGTTCTTC. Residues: CASSIGTSGNNEQFF.

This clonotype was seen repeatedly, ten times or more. CDR3: CASSYSRSGRATGELFF. The CDR3 coding sequence is TGTGCCAGCAGTTACTCAAGGAGCGGGAGGGCCACCGGGGAGCTGTTTTTT. The rearrangement joins TRBV6-5 to TRBJ2-2, with 10 bases that match TRBD2. CDR3 size: 17 residues. V lost 0 bases to trimming and J lost 4 bases; unmatched junction nucleotides: 5. Germline V gene sequence: CDR1 MNHEY, CDR2 SVGAGI.